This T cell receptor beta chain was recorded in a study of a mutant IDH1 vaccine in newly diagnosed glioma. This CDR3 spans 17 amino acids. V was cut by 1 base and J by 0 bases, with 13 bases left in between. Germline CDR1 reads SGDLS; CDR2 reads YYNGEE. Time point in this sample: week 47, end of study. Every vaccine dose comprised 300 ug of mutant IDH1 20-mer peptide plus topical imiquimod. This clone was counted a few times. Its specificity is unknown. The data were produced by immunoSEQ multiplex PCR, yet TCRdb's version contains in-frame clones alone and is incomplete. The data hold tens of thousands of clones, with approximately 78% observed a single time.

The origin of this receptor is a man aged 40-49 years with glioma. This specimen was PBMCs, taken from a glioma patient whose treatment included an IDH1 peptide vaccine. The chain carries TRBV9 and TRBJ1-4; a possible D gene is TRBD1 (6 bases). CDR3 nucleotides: TGTGCCAGCAGCGTATTTAAGGGGGGACCAACTAATGAAAAACTGTTTTTT. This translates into CASSVFKGGPTNEKLFF.